Listed here is a single TCR beta chain. The antigen is undetermined. This same CDR3 is encoded by further DNA sequences in the sample. These data are taken from a study of cytomegalovirus exposure and HLA in healthy donors. Study in general: Among several hundred genotyped donors, approximately 80% fell in the Caucasian-associated ancestry cluster. Study results and limitations: In a later analysis, roughly 17,000 TCR beta sequences were associated with HLA alleles at 0.05 false discovery rate. Sequencing had likely introduced a cluster of highly shared sequence variants as an artifact. In a later analysis, productive TCRs from donors in an Asian-associated ancestry cluster reportedly carried fewer N-insertions than the cohort mean.

The CDR3 spans 14 residues. From germline, CDR1 is SNHLY and CDR2 FYNNEI. V lost 3 bases and J 4 bases, leaving 10 bases between the germline ends. Amplification used 60 Vbeta primers and 13 Jbeta primers. Sequenced by immunoSEQ multiplex PCR; TCRdb stores in-frame clones only, minus some. This sample carries some 120,000 clones, 65% to 75% of them seen once, and the ten largest clones take 5.5% to 7.5%. The receptor was derived from a woman in her fifties or sixties in good health and CMV-seropositive. The sequencing input was PBMCs. The J gene is TRBJ1-5, the V gene TRBV2, with a tentative D call TRBD1 (6 bases). The CDR3 bases are TGTGCCAGCAGTGAGCAGGGGAGTAATCAGCCCCAGCATTTT. It yields the protein CASSEQGSNQPQHF. The whole variable domain, filled in from reference TRBV2 and TRBJ1-5, reads EPEVTQTPSHQVTQMGQEVILRCVPISNHLYFYWYRQILGQKVEFLVSFYNNEISEKSEIFDDQFSVERPDGSNFTLKIRSTKLEDSAMYFCASSEQGSNQPQHFGDGTRLSIL.